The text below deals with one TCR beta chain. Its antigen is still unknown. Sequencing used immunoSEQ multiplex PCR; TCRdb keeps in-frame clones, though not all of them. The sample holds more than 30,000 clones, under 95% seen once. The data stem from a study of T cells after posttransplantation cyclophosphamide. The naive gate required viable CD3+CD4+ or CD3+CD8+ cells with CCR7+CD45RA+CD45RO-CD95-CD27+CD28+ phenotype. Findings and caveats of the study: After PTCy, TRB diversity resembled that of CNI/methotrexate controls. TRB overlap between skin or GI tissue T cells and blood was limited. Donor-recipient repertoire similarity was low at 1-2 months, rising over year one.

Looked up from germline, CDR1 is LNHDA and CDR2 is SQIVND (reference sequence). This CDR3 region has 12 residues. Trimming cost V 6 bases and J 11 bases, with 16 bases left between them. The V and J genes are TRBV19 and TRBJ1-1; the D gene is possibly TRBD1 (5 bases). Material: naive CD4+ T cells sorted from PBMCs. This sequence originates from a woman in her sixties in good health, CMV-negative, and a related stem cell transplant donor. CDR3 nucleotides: TGTGCCAGTAGCCAGATCGGGGGTAGGGCTTTCTTT. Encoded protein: CASSQIGGRAFF.